The 26 T cell receptor beta chains below come from one sample, sequenced in a study of technical replicates of blood from a handful of donors. Repertoires were generated with immunoSEQ multiplex PCR, while TCRdb's copy carries only in-frame clones and drops some. The sample includes approximately 82,000 clones, 75% to 95% of them seen just once. Sample: T cells isolated from PBMCs. Receptors were obtained from a human donor in good health.

The rearrangement joins TRBV6-5 to TRBJ2-3; D possibly corresponds to TRBD1 (5 bases). The CDR3 contains 14 residues. Trimming took off 0 bases at V and 3 bases at J, with 7 bases between the two ends. Germline CDR1 MNHEY, CDR2 SVGAGI. In DNA, the CDR3 is TGTGCCAGCAGTTACTCCAGGGTGACAGATACGCAGTATTTT. It specifies CASSYSRVTDTQYF.

This chain joins TRBV4-1 and TRBJ2-7, with TRBD2 identical over 7 bases. V shed 1 base and J 6 bases; nucleotides not matched to a gene: 24. This CDR3 region has 20 residues. CDR1 MGHRA and CDR2 YSYEKL come from the germline V gene. The CDR3 nucleotides are TGCGCCAGCAGCCAAGGGGGCTGGTTTGGGGAGGGTGAAGGGCGCGGCGAGCAGTACTTC. It codes for CASSQGGWFGEGEGRGEQYF.

This rearrangement joins TRBV28 to TRBJ2-3, with a tentative D call TRBD1 (6 bases). CDR1 is MDHEN, CDR2 SYDVKM, per germline. The germline V and J ends were trimmed by 3 bases and 6 bases, with 13 bases remaining between them. This CDR3 contains 14 residues. As DNA, the CDR3 is TGTGCCAGCAGTTTTCAGGGGCCCCTCGATACGCAGTATTTT. This encodes CASSFQGPLDTQYF. The complete variable domain, with remaining parts taken from reference TRBV28 and TRBJ2-3, reads DVKVTQSSRYLVKRTGEKVFLECVQDMDHENMFWYRQDPGLGLRLIYFSYDVKMKEKGDIPEGYSVSREKKERFSLILESASTNQTSMYLCASSFQGPLDTQYFGPGTRLTVL.

The V gene is TRBV15, the J gene TRBJ2-5; 9 nucleotides agree with TRBD2. This CDR3 contains 15 residues. The germline V gene encodes CDR1 LNHNV and CDR2 YYDKDF (reference sequence). After removal of 4 bases from V and 5 bases from J, the junction contained 8 bases not matched to a gene. The CDR3 protein is CATSTQASGGETQYF. DNA of the CDR3: TGTGCCACCAGCACCCAGGCGAGCGGGGGGGAGACCCAGTACTTC.

The J gene is TRBJ2-2, the V gene TRBV29-1; D might be TRBD1 (7 bases). From germline, CDR1 is SQVTM and CDR2 ANQGSEA. This CDR3 is built from 15 residues. V was pared by 6 bases and J by 1 base, with 15 bases between. The CDR3 DNA reads as TGCAGCGTGGGGGGACAGTCCCTGAACACCGGGGAGCTGTTTTTT. This gives the protein CSVGGQSLNTGELFF.

The genes are TRBV5-6 and TRBJ2-1; 11 positions agree with TRBD2. V was clipped by 3 bases and J by 4 bases; unmatched bases: 12. CDR3 length: 18 amino acids. Germline CDR1 reads SGHDT; CDR2 reads YYEEEE. The CDR3 loop is CASSWEGLAVKGYNEQFF. For the CDR3, the DNA is TGTGCCAGCAGCTGGGAGGGACTAGCGGTCAAGGGGTACAATGAGCAGTTCTTC.

This chain links TRBV11-1 with TRBJ2-1, with 10 bases matching TRBD1. The V gene's germline CDR1 is SGHAT and CDR2 FQDESV (reference sequence). This CDR3 has 15 residues. V lost 4 bases, J lost 9 bases, and 9 bases stayed unmatched. CDR3 in amino acids: CASSSDRGLYFEQFF. DNA of the CDR3: TGTGCCAGCAGCTCAGACAGGGGGCTATACTTTGAGCAGTTCTTC.

V and J are TRBV15 and TRBJ1-5; 7 bases match TRBD1. The CDR3 loop spans 15 amino acids. The ends lost 5 bases at V and 7 bases at J; junction bases unmatched: 11. Germline V CDR1 and CDR2: LNHNV, YYDKDF (reference sequence). The CDR3 loop is CATSGLDRADQPQHF. DNA for the CDR3: TGTGCCACCAGCGGGCTTGACAGGGCAGACCAGCCCCAGCATTTT.

This chain joins TRBV6-5 and TRBJ2-5; 10 bases are shared with TRBD2. With 1 base clipped from V and 4 bases from J, the junction kept 6 bases outside the gene matches. The CDR3 sequence is 16 residues long. Germline CDR1 MNHEY, CDR2 SVGAGI. As DNA, the CDR3 is TGTGCCAGCAGTTACTTTCTAGCGGGAGAAGGAGAGACCCAGTACTTC. Amino acid sequence: CASSYFLAGEGETQYF.

The genes are TRBV4-1 and TRBJ2-3; D possibly corresponds to TRBD1 (6 bases). Per germline, CDR1 MGHRA and CDR2 YSYEKL. Trimming left V 1 base short and J 4 bases short, with 15 bases between. The CDR3 extends over 16 amino acids. This CDR3 is CASSQVKKGDSDTQYF. In DNA form, the CDR3 reads TGCGCCAGCAGCCAAGTTAAAAAGGGGGATTCAGATACGCAGTATTTT.

The chain uses TRBV7-9 and TRBJ1-2; TRBD1 might be the D (6 bases). V was shortened by 6 bases and J by 7 bases, with 15 bases between the two germline ends. Germline-derived CDR1 and CDR2 are SEHNR and FQNEAQ (reference sequence). The CDR3 runs to 13 residues. The CDR3 loop reads CASRTQGLGGYTF. The CDR3 DNA is TGTGCCAGCAGGACACAGGGTTTGGGTGGCTACACCTTC.

This chain uses TRBV7-9 with TRBJ2-7; TRBD1 matches at 10 bases. In germline, CDR1 is SEHNR, CDR2 FQNEAQ (reference sequence). After removal of 5 bases from V and 2 bases from J, the junction contained 3 bases not matched to a gene. The CDR3 is 14 amino acids. CDR3 DNA sequence: TGTGCCAGCAGCACCGGACAGGGGGCCTACGAGCAGTACTTC. Translating it yields CASSTGQGAYEQYF.

The rearrangement joins TRBV2 to TRBJ1-1; the D gene is possibly TRBD1 (6 bases). V was cut by 0 bases and J by 7 bases, with 12 bases left in between. From germline, CDR1 is SNHLY and CDR2 FYNNEI. This CDR3 contains 14 residues. The DNA of the CDR3 is TGTGCCAGCAGTGAAGCGGGTTGGACAGTTGAAGCTTTCTTT. It translates to CASSEAGWTVEAFF. Drawing the rest from reference TRBV2 and TRBJ1-1, the complete variable domain is EPEVTQTPSHQVTQMGQEVILRCVPISNHLYFYWYRQILGQKVEFLVSFYNNEISEKSEIFDDQFSVERPDGSNFTLKIRSTKLEDSAMYFCASSEAGWTVEAFFGQGTRLTVV.

The rearrangement links TRBV6-5 to TRBJ1-1; no firm D call. This CDR3 has 15 residues. Deletions cut 9 bases from V and 3 bases from J, with 20 bases between. CDR1 and CDR2 (germline): MNHEY, SVGAGI. The CDR3 is CARPPPTRQHTEAFF. The CDR3, as DNA: TGTGCCAGACCCCCGCCGACAAGGCAGCACACTGAAGCTTTCTTT.

The rearrangement links TRBV10-1 to TRBJ1-2, with a weak D call TRBD1 (6 bases). Germline V CDR1 and CDR2: WNHNN, SYGVQD (reference sequence). CDR3 size: 12 residues. Trimming shortened V by 8 bases and J by 4 bases, and 11 bases separated the two germline ends. CDR3 protein: CASSRDTYGYTF. The CDR3 region has the DNA TGCGCCAGCTCCCGGGACACCTATGGCTACACCTTC.

The chain has TRBV30 and TRBJ2-6, with D possibly matching TRBD1 (5 bases). V was clipped by 0 bases and J by 0 bases, with 18 bases between them. The CDR3 consists of 19 residues. CDR1 and CDR2 from the germline V gene are GTSNPN and SVGIG (reference sequence). The CDR3 here is CAWSVHIGAVDSGANVLTF. The CDR3 bases are TGTGCCTGGAGTGTACATATTGGGGCGGTGGACTCTGGGGCCAACGTCCTGACTTTC.

The CDR3 loop is CASSPGISADTQYF. The CDR3 bases are TGTGCCAGCAGCCCAGGGATCTCCGCAGATACGCAGTATTTT. This sequence joins TRBV5-8 and TRBJ2-3, with D possibly being TRBD1 (5 bases). Trimming left V 4 bases short and J 4 bases short, with 13 bases between. This CDR3 contains 14 residues. Germline V gene data show CDR1 as SGHTS and CDR2 as YDEGEE.

The chain combines TRBV25-1 with TRBJ2-7; 9 bases are a match to TRBD1. CDR3 length: 16 amino acids. The germline V gene has CDR1 MGHDK and CDR2 SYGVNS. V trimming: 4 bases; J trimming: 5 bases; junction bases outside the gene matches: 12. The CDR3 sequence: CASSVPPGQGMDEQYF. CDR3 nucleotides: TGTGCCAGCAGTGTGCCGCCGGGACAGGGAATGGACGAGCAGTACTTC.

This chain connects TRBV6-6 to TRBJ2-7, with 7 positions matching TRBD2. CDR3 length: 16 amino acids. V gave up 5 bases and J gave up 0 bases; unmatched junction bases: 10. The V gene's germline CDR1 is MNHNY and CDR2 SVGAGI (reference sequence). Here the CDR3 DNA reads TGTGCCAGCAGTCCGTTCTCTCCTAGCGGCTCCTACGAGCAGTACTTC. Residues: CASSPFSPSGSYEQYF.

The CDR3 nucleotides read TGTGCCAGCAGCATAGCGGGGGTCTCCTACAATGAGCAGTTCTTC. It encodes CASSIAGVSYNEQFF. This chain links TRBV6-5 with TRBJ2-1; 9 bases are shared with TRBD2. The CDR3 runs to 15 residues. Trimming at V came to 6 bases and at J to 0 bases, leaving 3 bases not matched to a gene. The V gene's germline CDR1 is MNHEY and CDR2 SVGAGI.

The rearrangement joins TRBV27 to TRBJ1-2; TRBD1 agrees at 8 bases. Germline CDR1 reads MNHEY; CDR2 reads SMNVEV (reference sequence). Trimming took 5 bases from V and 6 from J; bases not matched to a gene: 2. This CDR3 has 12 amino acids. CDR3 nucleotide sequence: TGTGCCAGCAGTCCAGGGGGCCATGGCTACACCTTC. Translated, it gives CASSPGGHGYTF.

The V call is TRBV19, the J call TRBJ2-7, with 13 nucleotides matching TRBD2. The V gene end was trimmed by 4 bases and the J gene end by 1 base; junction bases not matched to a gene: 4. CDR3 length equals 16 residues. The germline CDR1 and CDR2 sequences are LNHDA and SQIVND (reference sequence). CDR3 sequence: CASSRTSGSMSYEQYF. CDR3 sequence (DNA): TGTGCCAGTAGTAGGACTAGCGGGAGTATGTCCTACGAGCAGTACTTC.

V and J are TRBV7-9 and TRBJ2-1, with 10 bases matching TRBD2. The trim removed 4 bases at V and 1 base at J, leaving 7 bases unmatched. This CDR3 region has 17 residues. Per the germline V gene, CDR1 is SEHNR and CDR2 is FQNEAQ (reference sequence). The DNA of the CDR3 is TGTGCCAGCAGCTCTATAGCGGGAGGACTTTCCTACAATGAGCAGTTCTTC. Translation gives CASSSIAGGLSYNEQFF.

The V and J genes are TRBV7-8 and TRBJ1-5; TRBD1 aligns across 8 bases. Germline assignment: CDR1 SGHVS and CDR2 FQNEAQ. V trimming: 5 bases; J trimming: 4 bases; junction bases outside the gene matches: 7. The CDR3 length is 15 residues. CDR3 protein: CASSASRQGNQPQHF. The CDR3 nucleotides are TGTGCCAGCAGCGCCTCTAGACAGGGGAATCAGCCCCAGCATTTT.

This rearrangement joins TRBV19 to TRBJ1-5, with D perhaps matching TRBD1 (6 bases). The V and J ends lost 6 bases and 5 bases respectively, with 11 bases between them. This CDR3 is built from 13 residues. Germline V gene data show CDR1 as LNHDA and CDR2 as SQIVND (reference sequence). CDR3 loop: CASRAGADQPQHF. CDR3 coding DNA: TGTGCCAGTAGGGCAGGGGCGGATCAGCCCCAGCATTTT. Drawing the rest from reference TRBV19 and TRBJ1-5, the complete variable domain is DGGITQSPKYLFRKEGQNVTLSCEQNLNHDAMYWYRQDPGQGLRLIYYSQIVNDFQKGDIAEGYSVSREKKESFPLTVTSAQKNPTAFYLCASRAGADQPQHFGDGTRLSIL.

The V and J genes are TRBV6-5 and TRBJ1-5, with a tentative D call TRBD1 (6 bases). The CDR3 is 16 residues long. Between the trimmed V and J ends, which lost 4 bases and 5 bases, there was a span of 18 bases. Germline values: CDR1 MNHEY, CDR2 SVGAGI. This CDR3 is CASSFPGQRLYQPQHF. CDR3 coding DNA: TGTGCCAGCAGTTTCCCGGGACAACGGCTTTATCAGCCCCAGCATTTT.